This section outlines one T cell receptor beta chain sequence together with its context. This specimen comes from a study of blood T cell repertoires in COVID-19. Whole-study context: Sources were T cells, B-cell-depleted T cells, or PBMCs; the material itself was cDNA or gDNA.

Authors' analysis steps: How many nucleated cells were present was estimated from reference gene primer amplification. Assay: immunoSEQ multiplex PCR; the TCRdb copy retains only in-frame clones and omits some. For V, J and clone size, that table is used; D and trimming come from the DNA. This table holds about 190,000 clones, about nine tenths found once. Source material: peripheral blood. This TCR was recovered from a man aged 50-59 years with acute or convalescent COVID-19.

CDR3 DNA sequence: TGTGCCAGCAGTTTATGGTCCCGGGGGTTCACCACAGATACGCAGTATTTT. Translated, it gives CASSLWSRGFTTDTQYF. The genes are TRBV27 and TRBJ2-3; D is possibly TRBD2 (6 bases). V shed 1 base and J shed 2 bases, with 16 bases lying between them. Germline CDR1 is MNHEY and CDR2 is SMNVEV (reference sequence). The CDR3 extends over 17 amino acids.